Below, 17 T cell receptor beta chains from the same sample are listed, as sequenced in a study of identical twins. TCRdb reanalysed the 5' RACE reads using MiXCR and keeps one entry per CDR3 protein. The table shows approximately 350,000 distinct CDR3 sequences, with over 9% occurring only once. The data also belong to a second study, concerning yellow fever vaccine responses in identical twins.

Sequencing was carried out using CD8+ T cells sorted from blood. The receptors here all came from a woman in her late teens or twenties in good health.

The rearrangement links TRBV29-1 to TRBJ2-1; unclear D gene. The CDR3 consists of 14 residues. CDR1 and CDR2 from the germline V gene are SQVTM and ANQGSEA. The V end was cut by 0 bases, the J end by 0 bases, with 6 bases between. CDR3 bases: TGCAGCGTTGAAGAAGACTCCTCCTACAATGAGCAGTTCTTC. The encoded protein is CSVEEDSSYNEQFF.

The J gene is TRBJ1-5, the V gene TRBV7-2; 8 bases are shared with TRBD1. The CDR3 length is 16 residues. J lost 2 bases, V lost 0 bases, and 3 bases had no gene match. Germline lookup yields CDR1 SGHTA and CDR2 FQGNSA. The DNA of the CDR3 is TGTGCCAGCAGCTTAGCCGGGACAGGTCGCAATCAGCCCCAGCATTTT. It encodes CASSLAGTGRNQPQHF.

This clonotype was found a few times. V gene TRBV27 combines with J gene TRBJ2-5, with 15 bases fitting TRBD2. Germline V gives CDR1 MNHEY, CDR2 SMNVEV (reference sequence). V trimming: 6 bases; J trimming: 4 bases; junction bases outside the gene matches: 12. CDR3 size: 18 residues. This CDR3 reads CASRPSRTSGREGETQYF. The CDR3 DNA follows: TGTGCCAGCAGGCCATCCCGGACTAGCGGGAGGGAGGGAGAGACCCAGTACTTC.

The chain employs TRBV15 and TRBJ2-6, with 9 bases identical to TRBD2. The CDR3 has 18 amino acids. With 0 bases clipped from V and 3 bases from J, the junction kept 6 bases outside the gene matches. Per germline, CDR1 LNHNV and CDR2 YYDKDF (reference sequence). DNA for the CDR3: TGTGCCACCAGCAGAGAGTCTACTAGCGGGTATGGGGCCAACGTCCTGACTTTC. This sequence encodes CATSRESTSGYGANVLTF.

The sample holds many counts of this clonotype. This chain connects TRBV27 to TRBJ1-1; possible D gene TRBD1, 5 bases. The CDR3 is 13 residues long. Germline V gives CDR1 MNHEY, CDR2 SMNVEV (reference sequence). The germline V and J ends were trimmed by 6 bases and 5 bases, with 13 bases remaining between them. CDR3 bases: TGTGCCAGCAGCTTGGGGGGTCGTACTGAAGCTTTCTTT. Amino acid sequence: CASSLGGRTEAFF.

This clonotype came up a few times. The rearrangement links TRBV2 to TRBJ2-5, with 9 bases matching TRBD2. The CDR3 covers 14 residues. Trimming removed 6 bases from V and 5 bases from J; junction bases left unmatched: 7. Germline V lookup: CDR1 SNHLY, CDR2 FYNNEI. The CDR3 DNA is TGTGCCAGCAGGGATCTGAGCGGGAGGGAGACCCAGTACTTC. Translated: CASRDLSGRETQYF. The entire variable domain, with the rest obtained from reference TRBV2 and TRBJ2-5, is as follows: EPEVTQTPSHQVTQMGQEVILRCVPISNHLYFYWYRQILGQKVEFLVSFYNNEISEKSEIFDDQFSVERPDGSNFTLKIRSTKLEDSAMYFCASRDLSGRETQYFGPGTRLLVL.

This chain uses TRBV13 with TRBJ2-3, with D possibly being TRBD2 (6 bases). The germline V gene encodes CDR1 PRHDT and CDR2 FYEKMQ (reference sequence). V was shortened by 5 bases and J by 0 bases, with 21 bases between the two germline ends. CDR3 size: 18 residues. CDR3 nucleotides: TGTGCCAGCAGCCCTCGGGAAGCGGGTTCCGCTAGCACAGATACGCAGTATTTT. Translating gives CASSPREAGSASTDTQYF. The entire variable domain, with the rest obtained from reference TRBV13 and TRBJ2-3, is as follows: AAGVIQSPRHLIKEKRETATLKCYPIPRHDTVYWYQQGPGQDPQFLISFYEKMQSDKGSIPDRFSAQQFSDYHSELNMSSLELGDSALYFCASSPREAGSASTDTQYFGPGTRLTVL.

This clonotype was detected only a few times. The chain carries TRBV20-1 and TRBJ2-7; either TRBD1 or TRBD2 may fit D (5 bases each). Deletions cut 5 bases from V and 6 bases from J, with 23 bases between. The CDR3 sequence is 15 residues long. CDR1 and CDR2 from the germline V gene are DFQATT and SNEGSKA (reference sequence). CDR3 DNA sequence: TGCAGTGCTCACCCAGCCGGGACGGAGGCCCTCGAGCAGTACTTC. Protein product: CSAHPAGTEALEQYF.

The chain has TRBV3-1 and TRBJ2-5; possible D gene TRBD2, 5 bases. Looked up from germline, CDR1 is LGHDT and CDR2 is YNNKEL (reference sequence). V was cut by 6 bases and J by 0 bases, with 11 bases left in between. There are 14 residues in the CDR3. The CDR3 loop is CASRDSGYQETQYF. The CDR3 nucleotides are TGTGCCAGCAGGGATTCGGGGTACCAAGAGACCCAGTACTTC.

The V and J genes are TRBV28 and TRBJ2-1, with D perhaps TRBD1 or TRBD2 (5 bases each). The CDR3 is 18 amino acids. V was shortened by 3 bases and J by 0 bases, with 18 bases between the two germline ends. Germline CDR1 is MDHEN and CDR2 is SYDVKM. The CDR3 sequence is CASSFKWARGSSYNEQFF. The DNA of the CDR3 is TGTGCCAGCAGTTTTAAATGGGCCCGGGGCAGCTCCTACAATGAGCAGTTCTTC.

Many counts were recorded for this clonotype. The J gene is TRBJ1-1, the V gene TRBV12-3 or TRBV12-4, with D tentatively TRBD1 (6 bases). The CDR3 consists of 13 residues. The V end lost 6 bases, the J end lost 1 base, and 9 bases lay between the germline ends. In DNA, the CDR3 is TGTGCCAGCAGATGGACAGCGAACACTGAAGCTTTCTTT. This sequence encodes CASRWTANTEAFF.

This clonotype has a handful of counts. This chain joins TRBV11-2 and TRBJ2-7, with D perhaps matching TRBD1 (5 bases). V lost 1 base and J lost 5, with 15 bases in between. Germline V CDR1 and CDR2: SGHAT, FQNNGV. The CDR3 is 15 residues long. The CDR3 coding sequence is TGTGCCAGCAGCTTAGGCAGGGTTGTTAAGAACGAGCAGTACTTC. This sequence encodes CASSLGRVVKNEQYF. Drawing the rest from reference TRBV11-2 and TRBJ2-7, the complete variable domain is EAGVAQSPRYKIIEKRQSVAFWCNPISGHATLYWYQQILGQGPKLLIQFQNNGVVDDSQLPKDRFSAERLKGVDSTLKIQPAKLEDSAVYLCASSLGRVVKNEQYFGPGTRLTVT.

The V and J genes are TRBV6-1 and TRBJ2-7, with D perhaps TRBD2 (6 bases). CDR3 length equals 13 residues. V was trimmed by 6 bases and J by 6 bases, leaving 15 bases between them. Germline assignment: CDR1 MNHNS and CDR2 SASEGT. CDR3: CASSAGQFSEQYV. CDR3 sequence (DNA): TGTGCCAGCAGCGCGGGGCAGTTCAGCGAGCAGTACGTC.

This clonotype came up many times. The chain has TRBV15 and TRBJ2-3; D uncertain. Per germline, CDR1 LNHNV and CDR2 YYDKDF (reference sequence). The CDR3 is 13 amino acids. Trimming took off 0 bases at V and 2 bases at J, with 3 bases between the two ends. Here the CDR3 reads CATSRDPTDTQYF. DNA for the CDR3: TGTGCCACCAGCAGAGATCCCACAGATACGCAGTATTTT.

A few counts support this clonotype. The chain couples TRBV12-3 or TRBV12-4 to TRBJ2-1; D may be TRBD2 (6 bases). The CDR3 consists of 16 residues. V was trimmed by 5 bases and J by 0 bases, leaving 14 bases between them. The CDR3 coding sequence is TGTGCCAGCAGTCCCCAGGGACTCCTCTCCTACAATGAGCAGTTCTTC. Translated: CASSPQGLLSYNEQFF.

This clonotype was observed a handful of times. The CDR3, as DNA: TGTGCCAGCAGCGTAGCCCGCGGGCAGTATTTT. Translated: CASSVARGQYF. The chain carries TRBV9 and TRBJ2-3, with D uncertain. With 0 bases removed from V and 11 bases from J, the gap between germline ends came to 7 bases. Germline V lookup: CDR1 SGDLS, CDR2 YYNGEE. The CDR3 sequence is 11 residues long.

Written as DNA, the CDR3 is TGCAGTGCCGGAAGCGAGCAGTTCTTC. Its translation: CSAGSEQFF. The gene calls are TRBV20-1 and TRBJ2-1; D unresolved. CDR3 length: 9 amino acids. CDR1 is DFQATT, CDR2 SNEGSKA, per germline (reference sequence). V was trimmed by 6 bases and J by 10 bases, leaving 7 bases between them.